Following are 28 T cell receptor beta chains from one sample sequenced in a study of T-cell reconstitution after alpha-beta-depleted transplantation in children. The library targeted TCRbeta and was prepared with unique molecular identifiers. TCRdb fed the PCR reads into MiXCR, producing one record per CDR3 protein. The table shows around 800,000 distinct CDR3 sequences, with about 16% occurring only once. Sequencing was performed on PBMCs, mostly from graft donor cells, taken 360 days after TCRalphabeta/CD19-depleted stem cell transplant. The source of these receptors is a male patient between 10 and 17 years old who had a stem cell transplant for acute lymphoblastic leukemia, so the T cells may come from the graft donor.

This clonotype was seen ten or more times. The chain uses TRBV10-3 and TRBJ2-1; tentatively, D is TRBD2 (6 bases). Germline lookup yields CDR1 ENHRY and CDR2 SYGVKD. The V end was cut by 10 bases, the J end by 0 bases, with 7 bases between. The CDR3 loop spans 12 amino acids. CDR3 DNA: TGTGCCAACGGGGGCTCCTACAATGAGCAGTTCTTC. Encoded protein: CANGGSYNEQFF.

The chain uses TRBV3-1 and TRBJ2-7; TRBD2 aligns across 7 bases. The V segment lost 2 bases and the J segment 0 bases; nucleotides outside the gene matches: 7. The CDR3 covers 16 residues. Germline values: CDR1 LGHDT, CDR2 YNNKEL (reference sequence). The CDR3 DNA sequence: TGTGCCAGCAGCCAATCGGGAAGCGGGACCTCCTACGAGCAGTACTTC. Translated: CASSQSGSGTSYEQYF.

The J gene is TRBJ2-1, the V gene TRBV7-2, with D tentatively TRBD1 (6 bases). Trimming pared 5 bases from V and 3 bases from J, leaving 11 bases between. The CDR3 spans 14 residues. Germline V gene sequence: CDR1 SGHTA, CDR2 FQGNSA. The CDR3: CASSRDTNYNEQFF. For the CDR3, the DNA is TGTGCCAGCAGCCGGGACACTAACTACAATGAGCAGTTCTTC.

V is TRBV4-1 and J is TRBJ1-1; D not resolved. This CDR3 region has 13 residues. Germline loops: CDR1 MGHRA, CDR2 YSYEKL. V lost 2 bases to trimming and J lost 4 bases, with 8 bases between them. The CDR3 nucleotides are TGCGCCAGCAGCCAAAAAGATGGCACTGAAGCTTTCTTT. As protein: CASSQKDGTEAFF.

This clonotype was counted ten times or more. One junction end disagrees with the germline gene, perhaps due to a read error. The V call is TRBV5-1, the J call TRBJ2-7; perhaps TRBD2 as D (6 bases). Germline values: CDR1 SGHRS, CDR2 YFSETQ. The CDR3 spans 14 residues. The CDR3 loop is CASSLAGHSYEQYF. The CDR3, as DNA: TGTGCCAGCAGTTTGGCGGGGCACTCCTACGAGCAGTACTTC.

This clonotype was seen more than once but under ten times. This chain joins TRBV20-1 and TRBJ2-3; D unclear. Germline CDR1 and CDR2: DFQATT and SNEGSKA (reference sequence). The V and J ends lost 3 bases and 2 bases respectively, with 15 bases between them. CDR3 length: 15 residues. The CDR3 DNA reads TGCAGTGCTAGGGTGGATAACCGGAACACAGATACGCAGTATTTT. Residues: CSARVDNRNTDTQYF.

The V gene is TRBV7-2, the J gene TRBJ2-1; 9 bases line up with TRBD2. The CDR3 loop spans 15 amino acids. J lost 9 bases, V lost 4 bases, and 10 bases had no gene match. Germline values: CDR1 SGHTA, CDR2 FQGNSA. CDR3 in DNA: TGTGCCAGCAGCTCGAGAGCGGGAGGTTTTAGTGAGCAGTTCTTC. As protein: CASSSRAGGFSEQFF.

This clonotype was detected only a few times. The J gene is TRBJ2-5, the V gene TRBV12-3 or TRBV12-4; D possibly uses TRBD1 or TRBD2 (5 bases each). Trimming removed 6 bases from V and 4 bases from J, with 15 bases in between. The CDR3 runs to 14 residues. In nucleotides, the CDR3 is TGTGCCAGCAGCCCCAGGGTGGGGGTAGAGACCCAGTACTTC. It translates to CASSPRVGVETQYF.

This chain uses TRBV3-1 with TRBJ2-7; D possibly corresponds to TRBD1 (5 bases). Trimming took off 4 bases at V and 3 bases at J, with 7 bases between the two ends. The length of the CDR3 is 12 residues. CDR1 is LGHDT and CDR2 is YNNKEL in the germline V gene (reference sequence). The CDR3 protein is CASSRTRYEQYF. The DNA of the CDR3 is TGTGCCAGCAGCCGGACACGCTACGAGCAGTACTTC.

CDR3 amino acids: CATSREERETQYF. The CDR3 DNA reads as TGTGCCACCAGCAGAGAGGAACGCGAGACCCAGTACTTC. This chain connects TRBV15 to TRBJ2-5; D gene unclear. Trimming shortened V by 0 bases and J by 5 bases, and 7 bases separated the two germline ends. CDR1 LNHNV and CDR2 YYDKDF come from the germline V gene (reference sequence). CDR3 length: 13 amino acids.

The chain recombines TRBV20-1 with TRBJ2-1; a possible D gene is TRBD1 (6 bases). CDR3 length: 15 amino acids. Germline CDR1 reads DFQATT; CDR2 reads SNEGSKA (reference sequence). V was clipped by 3 bases and J by 5 bases, with 17 bases between them. The CDR3 region is CSASKVRGNHNEQFF. The CDR3 DNA is TGCAGTGCTAGTAAGGTTAGGGGGAATCACAATGAGCAGTTCTTC.

The chain links TRBV20-1 to TRBJ1-1, with TRBD1 identical over 11 bases. This CDR3 region has 19 residues. From germline, CDR1 is DFQATT and CDR2 SNEGSKA (reference sequence). The V and J ends lost 3 bases and 1 base, in that order; junction bases with no gene match: 16. CDR3 nucleotides: TGCAGTGCTAGGTCCCCCCTCCCGGACAGGGGGCTTGCGAACACTGAAGCTTTCTTT. Residues: CSARSPLPDRGLANTEAFF.

The V gene is TRBV5-1, the J gene TRBJ2-7; 7 bases fit TRBD1. The CDR3 spans 19 residues. Germline-derived CDR1 and CDR2 are SGHRS and YFSETQ. V lost 1 base and J lost 2; bases outside the gene matches: 18. CDR3 bases: TGCGCCAGCAGCTTGTCAGTGCGTGGGGCATTCGGGACAGCCTACGAGCAGTACTTC. This sequence encodes CASSLSVRGAFGTAYEQYF.

The chain recombines TRBV6-5 with TRBJ1-2, with D perhaps TRBD1 (5 bases). Per germline, CDR1 MNHEY and CDR2 SVGAGI. Trimming removed 4 bases from V and 3 bases from J, with 18 bases in between. The CDR3 consists of 16 residues. The CDR3 protein is CASSSPLGGDDYGYTF. The CDR3 DNA reads TGTGCCAGCAGTTCCCCGCTGGGGGGGGACGACTATGGCTACACCTTC.

There are a few counts of this clonotype. The rearrangement links TRBV29-1 to TRBJ2-1, with 7 bases identical to TRBD2. CDR1 SQVTM and CDR2 ANQGSEA come from the germline V gene. The V and J ends lost 4 bases and 4 bases, in that order; junction bases with no gene match: 4. The CDR3 has 13 amino acids. CDR3 nucleotide sequence: TGCAGCGTTGCGACGGGACTATACAATGAGCAGTTCTTC. Protein: CSVATGLYNEQFF.

This clonotype was counted many times. The chain is built from TRBV6-5 and TRBJ2-2; weak D call: TRBD1 (7 bases). The germline V and J ends were trimmed by 3 bases and 4 bases, with 12 bases remaining between them. CDR1 MNHEY and CDR2 SVGAGI come from the germline V gene. There are 15 residues in the CDR3. The CDR3 nucleotides are TGTGCCAGCAGTTATCAGGGGGAGGCCACCGGGGAGCTGTTTTTT. Amino acids: CASSYQGEATGELFF.

The chain joins TRBV19 to TRBJ2-7; TRBD1 matches 8 bases. The germline gives CDR1 LNHDA, CDR2 SQIVND (reference sequence). The J segment lost 5 bases and the V segment lost 5 bases, leaving 8 bases of the junction unmatched. This CDR3 is built from 14 residues. CDR3 DNA sequence: TGTGCCAGTAGTGGGAGGCAGGGGGCGAACGAGCAGTACTTC. It yields the protein CASSGRQGANEQYF.

This clonotype has only a few counts. The J gene is TRBJ2-2, the V gene TRBV12-3 or TRBV12-4, with TRBD1 identical over 8 bases. The CDR3 length is 17 residues. V was clipped by 5 bases and J by 0 bases; unmatched bases: 8. The DNA for the CDR3 is TGTGCCAGCAGTATGGACAGGGAGCATACGAACACCGGGGAGCTGTTTTTT. It specifies CASSMDREHTNTGELFF.

The V call is TRBV4-1, the J call TRBJ2-3; TRBD2 agrees at 9 bases. The length of the CDR3 is 17 residues. J lost 4 bases, V lost 0 bases, and 8 bases had no gene match. From germline, CDR1 is MGHRA and CDR2 YSYEKL. For the CDR3, the DNA is TGCGCCAGCAGCCAAGATGGGGCGGGAGGGCCTCCAGATACGCAGTATTTT. It encodes CASSQDGAGGPPDTQYF.

V and J are TRBV4-1 and TRBJ2-7; 8 bases line up with TRBD1. Per germline, CDR1 MGHRA and CDR2 YSYEKL. Trimming removed 3 bases from V and 0 bases from J; junction bases left unmatched: 10. The CDR3 spans 17 residues. As DNA, the CDR3 is TGCGCCAGCAGCCAGGTTCTCCCCGGGACAGGCTCCTACGAGCAGTACTTC. Translation gives CASSQVLPGTGSYEQYF.

The rearrangement links TRBV12-3 or TRBV12-4 to TRBJ2-7, with 10 bases matching TRBD2. J was trimmed by 5 bases and V by 2 bases; bases with no gene match: 6. This CDR3 comprises 15 residues. Written as DNA, the CDR3 is TGTGCCAGCAGTTTACAGGCTAGCGGGAGAGACGAGCAGTACTTC. It codes for CASSLQASGRDEQYF.

This clonotype was observed a handful of times. The V and J genes are TRBV2 and TRBJ1-2, with 8 bases matching TRBD1. Germline V gene lookup returns CDR1 SNHLY and CDR2 FYNNEI. The CDR3 is 14 residues long. After removal of 2 bases from V and 3 bases from J, the junction contained 2 bases not matched to a gene. CDR3 bases: TGTGCCAGCAGTGAAACAGGGGGGTACTATGGCTACACCTTC. Protein product: CASSETGGYYGYTF.

This chain joins TRBV5-1 and TRBJ1-2; tentative D call: TRBD1 (5 bases). The V gene lost 0 bases and the J gene lost 8 bases, with 17 bases spanning the gap. The CDR3 runs 15 residues. Per germline, CDR1 SGHRS and CDR2 YFSETQ. The CDR3 DNA sequence: TGCGCCAGCAGCTTGGCCTATAGGGGCGGCCTCGGCTACACCTTC. It specifies CASSLAYRGGLGYTF.

This clonotype was recorded a few times. The V call is TRBV7-9, the J call TRBJ2-7; 8 bases line up with TRBD2. The CDR3 has 15 amino acids. V was clipped by 5 bases and J by 3 bases; unmatched bases: 9. Germline loops: CDR1 SEHNR, CDR2 FQNEAQ (reference sequence). CDR3 protein: CASSLGLGVYYEQYF. The DNA for the CDR3 is TGTGCCAGCAGCCTGGGACTAGGGGTTTACTACGAGCAGTACTTC.

The chain links TRBV27 to TRBJ1-2, with unresolved D. The CDR3 is made up of 15 amino acids. Germline CDR1 reads MNHEY; CDR2 reads SMNVEV (reference sequence). Trimming stripped 5 bases from V and 3 bases from J, with 16 bases between. CDR3 sequence reads: CASSASVGSHYGYTF. CDR3 in DNA: TGTGCCAGCAGTGCTTCGGTCGGGTCACACTATGGCTACACCTTC.

This clonotype was counted at least ten times. The chain joins TRBV5-1 to TRBJ2-1, with TRBD2 matching over 7 bases. V lost 0 bases to trimming and J lost 4 bases; unmatched junction nucleotides: 4. The germline gives CDR1 SGHRS, CDR2 YFSETQ. CDR3 length: 15 residues. Here the CDR3 reads CASSLDSGAYNEQFF. The CDR3 nucleotides read TGCGCCAGCAGCTTGGACAGCGGGGCTTACAATGAGCAGTTCTTC.

This clonotype was recorded at least ten times. V is TRBV5-1 and J is TRBJ1-1; no clear D gene. CDR1 and CDR2 (germline): SGHRS, YFSETQ. The CDR3 loop spans 12 amino acids. V lost 0 bases to trimming and J lost 5 bases, with 5 bases between them. CDR3 nucleotides: TGCGCCAGCAGCTTGGTAGGAACTGAAGCTTTCTTT. As protein: CASSLVGTEAFF.

This clonotype occurred a few times. The rearrangement joins TRBV27 to TRBJ2-1, with D tentatively TRBD2 (6 bases). CDR3 length: 18 residues. Trimming removed 0 bases at V and 8 bases at J, with 23 bases between. Germline CDR1 MNHEY, CDR2 SMNVEV (reference sequence). This CDR3 reads CASSLSSGGLAFRDEQFF. The CDR3, as DNA: TGTGCCAGCAGTTTATCTAGCGGAGGGCTAGCTTTCCGGGATGAGCAGTTCTTC.